The following is a T cell receptor (beta chain) sequence with its context. What it binds is unknown. The sample comes from a study of ipilimumab plus nivolumab after autologous stem cell transplantation. Study-level points and caveats: Per the authors, repertoire, Treg and microbiota data justify further study.

The method was immunoSEQ multiplex PCR; TCRdb's version includes in-frame clones alone and lacks a portion of them. The sample carries around 45,000 clones, around nine tenths recorded once. Starting 14 to 28 days after autologous transplant, ipilimumab 1 mg/kg was given. The germline V gene encodes CDR1 LNHDA and CDR2 SQIVND (reference sequence). There are 18 residues in the CDR3. Germline trimming cut 7 bases from V and 5 bases from J; bases unmatched to any gene: 17. This TCR was recovered from a male donor with multiple myeloma. The chain carries TRBV19 and TRBJ2-2; 9 bases align to TRBD1. The material sequenced was PBMCs, taken in a trial of ipilimumab plus nivolumab as post-transplant consolidation. CDR3 protein: CASTSSIRDREGTGELFF. DNA of the CDR3: TGTGCCAGTACCTCATCTATCCGGGACAGGGAGGGTACCGGGGAGCTGTTTTTT.